Each of the 6 T cell receptor beta chains below was sequenced from the same sample in a study of human T cells and chemical hapten exposure. TCRdb ran MiXCR on the RACE reads and lists one entry per CDR3 protein. Of tens of thousands of distinct CDR3 sequences listed, about 9.4% are singletons. Time point given: pre-sensitization, week 0. Described treatment: therapeutic diphenylcyclopropenone sensitization with weekly scalp DPC. Blood, whole and unfractionated, served as the source for total RNA extraction. The sequencing here drew on whole blood, taken in connection with sensitization to the hapten diphenylcyclopropenone (DPC). These receptors came from a man aged 50 to 59 with alopecia areata. Some clones in this sample may be carry-over from other donors' samples.

The sample holds a few counts of this clonotype. The genes are TRBV6-5 and TRBJ2-1; 10 bases map to TRBD2. Per germline, CDR1 MNHEY and CDR2 SVGAGI. This CDR3 region has 17 residues. V shed 7 bases, J shed 0 bases, and the junction held 9 bases outside the gene matches. The CDR3 region is CASISLSSGSSYNEQFF. The CDR3 DNA reads as TGTGCCAGCATAAGTCTCTCTAGCGGGAGCTCCTACAATGAGCAGTTCTTC.

V is TRBV4-1 and J is TRBJ1-2, with D uncertain. Germline V gives CDR1 MGHRA, CDR2 YSYEKL. V lost 0 bases, J lost 8 bases, and 16 bases lay in between. This CDR3 is built from 15 residues. In DNA, the CDR3 is TGCGCCAGCAGCCAAGATTTCCTTCCGTCAGAAGGCTACACCTTC. Its translation: CASSQDFLPSEGYTF.

The chain combines TRBV28 with TRBJ1-3; D not certain. The CDR3 is made up of 14 amino acids. Trimming took 6 bases from V and 0 from J, leaving 9 bases between them. Germline CDR1 is MDHEN and CDR2 is SYDVKM. This CDR3 is CASRGSNSGNTIYF. Here the CDR3 DNA reads TGTGCCAGCAGGGGCAGCAACTCTGGAAACACCATATATTTT.

This chain joins TRBV7-7 and TRBJ2-5; TRBD1 matches at 9 bases. The junction had 10 bases not matched to a gene; V was cut back by 5 bases and J by 3 bases. This CDR3 is built from 16 residues. The germline V gene encodes CDR1 SSHAT and CDR2 FNYEAQ (reference sequence). In nucleotides, the CDR3 is TGTGCCAGCAGCCAAGGATTAACAGGGGGCGAAGAGACCCAGTACTTC. Translating it yields CASSQGLTGGEETQYF. The variable domain in full, with the rest retrieved from reference TRBV7-7 and TRBJ2-5, is GAGVSQSPRYKVTKRGQDVTLRCDPISSHATLYWYQQALGQGPEFLTYFNYEAQPDKSGLPSDRFSAERPEGSISTLTIQRTEQRDSAMYRCASSQGLTGGEETQYFGPGTRLLVL.

This clonotype has ten or more counts. The V call is TRBV9, the J call TRBJ2-1, with 9 bases lining up with TRBD2. The germline CDR1 and CDR2 sequences are SGDLS and YYNGEE. J was trimmed by 7 bases and V by 3 bases; bases with no gene match: 17. The CDR3 spans 18 residues. Written as DNA, the CDR3 is TGTGCCAGCAGCGCCGGCCCCCCTAGCGGGACCGCCGCGAATGAGCAGTTCTTC. Its translation is CASSAGPPSGTAANEQFF. The complete variable domain, with remaining parts taken from reference TRBV9 and TRBJ2-1, reads DSGVTQTPKHLITATGQRVTLRCSPRSGDLSVYWYQQSLDQGLQFLIQYYNGEERAKGNILERFSAQQFPDLHSELNLSSLELGDSALYFCASSAGPPSGTAANEQFFGPGTRLTVL.

This clonotype occurred many times. The chain has TRBV7-2 and TRBJ2-7; D is unresolved. This CDR3 spans 14 amino acids. V was trimmed by 4 bases and J by 1 base, leaving 11 bases between them. Germline-derived CDR1 and CDR2 are SGHTA and FQGNSA. The CDR3 loop is CASSSDFFSYEQYF. The CDR3 DNA reads TGTGCCAGCAGCTCCGACTTCTTTTCCTACGAGCAGTACTTC.